This T cell receptor (beta chain) originates from a study of blood T cell repertoires in COVID-19. Study-level background: Some COVID-19 samples were acute and others convalescent; all came from the United States, Italy and Spain. PBMCs, B-cell-depleted T cells, or T cells provided the cDNA or gDNA that made up the material.

In the original processing: Scientists estimated how many nucleated cells there were by amplifying reference gene primers. Repertoires were generated with immunoSEQ multiplex PCR, while TCRdb's copy carries only in-frame clones and drops some. V, J and clone size reflect that table, while D and trimming were determined from the DNA. The repertoire consists of more than 300,000 clones, with around 91% occurring once and the leading ten covering roughly 3%. Trimming removed 1 base from V and 0 bases from J; junction bases left unmatched: 6. The CDR3 is 18 amino acids. CDR1 is LGHNA, CDR2 YSLEER, per germline.

The sequence derives from a woman under 30 who had recovered from COVID-19. The V gene is TRBV4-3, the J gene TRBJ1-1; 12 bases agree with TRBD1. Sequenced sample: peripheral blood. The CDR3 reads CASSQAIRDRGLNTEAFF. The CDR3 DNA follows: TGCGCCAGCAGCCAAGCCATCCGGGACAGGGGGCTGAACACTGAAGCTTTCTTT.